This T cell receptor (beta chain) was recovered during a study of control samples from healthy donors and cancer patients. This CDR3 region has 15 residues. Generated by immunoSEQ multiplex PCR, the TCRdb table keeps only in-frame clones and is missing some. The profile shows roughly 130,000 clones, more than 85% of them singletons. The TCR originated in a man younger than 35 in good health. The chain carries TRBV21-1 and TRBJ2-7; the table assigns TRBD1, which was not confirmed against the DNA. TRBV21-1 is given as a pseudogene. The sample taken for sequencing was blood. This CDR3 is CASSKGRTGGNEQYF. The CDR3 DNA follows: TGTGCCAGCAGCAAAGGGAGGACAGGGGGCAACGAGCAGTACTTC.